Listed here are 20 T cell receptor beta chains from one sample, sequenced in a study of blood T cells in healthy people across ages. Using a J-beta primer mix together with a sample-barcoded 5' primer, a second PCR was run for 7 to 11 cycles. TCRdb re-derived calls from the 5' RACE reads in MiXCR, one entry per CDR3 protein. Here the sample spans 1.5 million to 2 million distinct CDR3 sequences, 28% being singletons. Input material: blood. These receptors originate from a woman aged 25 to 45 in good health.

The chain combines TRBV7-2 with TRBJ1-5; the D gene is possibly TRBD1 (5 bases). Germline V gene lookup returns CDR1 SGHTA and CDR2 FQGNSA. The CDR3 loop spans 16 amino acids. V gave up 5 bases and J gave up 7 bases, with 21 bases separating them. This CDR3 reads CASSPNRAGGGQPQHF. The CDR3 DNA reads as TGTGCCAGCAGCCCCAATCGGGCGGGGGGAGGGCAGCCCCAGCATTTT.

The V gene is TRBV7-3, the J gene TRBJ1-6, with D maybe TRBD1 (5 bases). The CDR3 consists of 16 residues. V lost 0 bases to trimming and J lost 9 bases, with 15 bases between them. Germline CDR1 reads SGHTA; CDR2 reads FQGTGA. The CDR3 DNA follows: TGTGCCAGCAGCTTAACTGGGGCAGGGTCCGGTTCACCCCTCCACTTT. This codes for CASSLTGAGSGSPLHF. The full variable domain, completed using reference TRBV7-3 and TRBJ1-6, is GAGVSQTPSNKVTEKGKYVELRCDPISGHTALYWYRQSLGQGPEFLIYFQGTGAADDSGLPNDRFFAVRPEGSVSTLKIQRTERGDSAVYLCASSLTGAGSGSPLHFGNGTRLTVT.

The chain couples TRBV3-1 to TRBJ2-5; TRBD1 might be the D (6 bases). V was trimmed by 3 bases and J by 4 bases, leaving 18 bases between them. The germline CDR1 and CDR2 sequences are LGHDT and YNNKEL (reference sequence). This CDR3 comprises 16 residues. In DNA form, the CDR3 reads TGTGCCAGCAGCCACACCCCGGACAGATTAGGAGAGACCCAGTACTTC. Protein sequence: CASSHTPDRLGETQYF.

This clonotype was counted between two and nine times. The chain carries TRBV29-1 and TRBJ2-2, with a weak D call TRBD1 (6 bases). Trimming removed 3 bases at V and 7 bases at J, with 9 bases between. The germline gives CDR1 SQVTM, CDR2 ANQGSEA. This CDR3 is built from 12 residues. The CDR3 nucleotides read TGCAGCGTTGAGGGGGCAGTCGGGGAGCTGTTTTTT. Amino acids: CSVEGAVGELFF.

This clonotype has only one observation. A read error may be the cause here, since a much bigger clone is one base away. V gene TRBV12-3 or TRBV12-4 combines with J gene TRBJ2-5; D ambiguous. The J call could be wrong; TRBJ2-1 is a better fit for the DNA end. The CDR3 is made up of 14 amino acids. The CDR3 loop is CASTSGFSQETQFF. CDR3 sequence (DNA): TGTGCCAGCACCTCTGGTTTCAGCCAAGAGACCCAGTTCTTC.

This clonotype has a handful of counts. The chain is built from TRBV20-1 and TRBJ2-5; D may be TRBD1 (6 bases). The germline V and J ends were trimmed by 5 bases and 1 base, with 14 bases remaining between them. CDR1 DFQATT and CDR2 SNEGSKA come from the germline V gene (reference sequence). The CDR3 is 14 residues long. CDR3 protein: CSAEDRDTQETQYF. CDR3 nucleotides: TGCAGTGCTGAGGACCGGGACACCCAAGAGACCCAGTACTTC.

The rearrangement joins TRBV9 to TRBJ2-7; TRBD1 matches at 8 bases. The J call may be incorrect, as the DNA end agrees better with TRBJ2-5. Germline values: CDR1 SGDLS, CDR2 YYNGEE. CDR3 length: 15 residues. The chain's CDR3 is CASSIQGAFGETQYF. CDR3 bases: TGTGCCAGCAGCATCCAGGGGGCTTTCGGGGAGACCCAGTACTTC.

On this clonotype itself: The junction shows a germline mismatch at one end, possibly a read error. The chain uses TRBV27 and TRBJ1-1; TRBD1 is a possible D gene (5 bases). The germline V gene has CDR1 MNHEY and CDR2 SMNVEV (reference sequence). The CDR3 contains 14 residues. In DNA, the CDR3 is TGTGACAGCAAGGGGCGGAGGGTGAACACTGAAGCTTTCTTT. It is translated as CDSKGRRVNTEAFF.

In regard to this clonotype: The junction differs from germline at one of its ends, possibly a read error. This chain connects TRBV5-1 to TRBJ1-4, with D perhaps TRBD1 (6 bases). The CDR3 totals 16 residues. Per germline, CDR1 SGHRS and CDR2 YFSETQ. CDR3 residues: CAGSLGGQRTNEKLFF. The CDR3 bases are TGCGCCGGCAGCTTGGGGGGGCAGAGGACTAATGAAAAACTGTTTTTT.

This clonotype was seen at least ten times. The chain employs TRBV12-3 or TRBV12-4 and TRBJ2-5, with a weak D call TRBD2 (5 bases). The CDR3 spans 14 residues. Trimming pared 5 bases from V and 7 bases from J, leaving 17 bases between. The CDR3 region is CASSPSEGYWTQYF. The DNA of the CDR3 is TGTGCCAGCAGTCCCAGCGAGGGCTACTGGACCCAGTACTTC.

V is TRBV10-3 and J is TRBJ2-3, with 7 nucleotides matching TRBD1. The trim removed 2 bases at V and 1 base at J, leaving 3 bases unmatched. The germline gives CDR1 ENHRY, CDR2 SYGVKD. CDR3 size: 15 residues. The CDR3 protein is CAISEGTGGTDTQYF. The CDR3 DNA follows: TGTGCCATCAGTGAGGGAACAGGGGGCACAGATACGCAGTATTTT.

The gene calls are TRBV25-1 and TRBJ2-3; the D call may be TRBD1 or TRBD2 (5 bases each). TRBJ2-7 matches the DNA end more closely, so the J call is doubtful. The germline gives CDR1 MGHDK, CDR2 SYGVNS. The CDR3 has 15 residues. The CDR3 DNA reads as TGTGCCAGCAGTGACACCGGGACCCTCACAGATACGCAGTACTTC. Encoded protein: CASSDTGTLTDTQYF.

This chain connects TRBV5-1 to TRBJ1-2; 7 bases line up with TRBD1. From germline, CDR1 is SGHRS and CDR2 YFSETQ. CDR3 size: 20 residues. After removal of 7 bases from V and 0 bases from J, the junction contained 24 bases not matched to a gene. The CDR3 region has the DNA TGCGCCAGCGCCACCTCCCCAGGGGGGGGCGGACCAAATTCTAACTATGGCTACACCTTC. It codes for CASATSPGGGGPNSNYGYTF.

There are many counts of this clonotype. This CDR3 reads CASRQGAGANVLTF. CDR3 DNA: TGTGCCAGCAGACAGGGGGCTGGGGCCAACGTCCTGACTTTC. The chain carries TRBV7-9 and TRBJ2-6, with TRBD1 matching 8 bases. The J segment lost 2 bases and the V segment lost 6 bases, leaving 0 bases of the junction unmatched. CDR3 length: 14 residues. Germline CDR1 is SEHNR and CDR2 is FQNEAQ (reference sequence).

Regarding this clonotype: One end of the junction is discordant with germline, which a read error may explain. The J gene is TRBJ1-2, the V gene TRBV30; the D is unclear. The CDR3 runs to 14 residues. Germline V lookup: CDR1 GTSNPN, CDR2 SVGIG (reference sequence). The CDR3 DNA reads as TGTGCCTGGAGTGTGCTATTAGCTAGCTATGGCCACACCTTC. Translation: CAWSVLLASYGHTF.

A few counts support this clonotype. V is TRBV2 and J is TRBJ1-2; D perhaps matches TRBD1 (5 bases). The V and J ends lost 4 bases and 0 bases respectively, with 15 bases between them. CDR3 length equals 16 residues. Germline V gene lookup returns CDR1 SNHLY and CDR2 FYNNEI. CDR3 nucleotide sequence: TGTGCCAGCAGTGGGGTGAGGGGATCAGCTAACTATGGCTACACCTTC. It is translated as CASSGVRGSANYGYTF.

The chain employs TRBV27 and TRBJ1-5; the D gene is possibly TRBD1 (5 bases). Trimming removed 5 bases at V and 7 bases at J, with 9 bases between. The germline V gene encodes CDR1 MNHEY and CDR2 SMNVEV (reference sequence). CDR3 length: 12 residues. The CDR3 spells CASSRWGQPQHF. Here the CDR3 DNA reads TGTGCCAGCAGTAGGTGGGGGCAGCCCCAGCATTTT.

The J gene is TRBJ2-4, the V gene TRBV20-1, with 7 bases fitting TRBD2. J lost 6 bases, V lost 3 bases, and 2 bases had no gene match. The CDR3 has 12 residues. Germline V gene sequence: CDR1 DFQATT, CDR2 SNEGSKA (reference sequence). The CDR3 protein is CSASGEGNIQYF. The CDR3 DNA reads TGCAGTGCTAGCGGGGAGGGAAACATTCAGTACTTC.

Of note for this clonotype: A much larger clonotype is one base distant, so this may be a read error. The chain combines TRBV29-1 with TRBJ2-1; the D gene is possibly TRBD2 (6 bases). The J call may be mistaken, given a closer DNA end match to TRBJ2-7. The CDR3 loop spans 13 amino acids. Germline CDR1 and CDR2: SQVTM and ANQGSEA. The CDR3 region has the DNA TGCAGCGTTGAGGATAGCGGTTACAATGAGCAGTACTTC. It translates to CSVEDSGYNEQYF.

V usage is TRBV20-1 and J usage is TRBJ2-7; a weak D match, TRBD2 (5 bases). The CDR3 totals 14 residues. V was clipped by 1 base and J by 4 bases, with 14 bases between them. The germline V gene has CDR1 DFQATT and CDR2 SNEGSKA (reference sequence). CDR3 amino acids: CSARAQLGKYEQYF. As DNA, the CDR3 is TGCAGTGCTAGAGCCCAACTAGGTAAATACGAGCAGTACTTC.